The rows below give T cell receptor beta chains drawn from one sample of a study of Ad26.COV2.S vaccination and SARS-CoV-2 variants. Libraries were prepared by immunoSEQ multiplex PCR; TCRdb keeps only in-frame clonotypes and omits some of them. The sample includes about 350,000 clones, 85% to 90% seen only once; the top ten take around 4.5%. The sample here was peripheral blood, taken in a trial of Ad26.COV2.S vaccine versus placebo. These receptors came from a person aged 18-60 years who received the Ad26.COV2.S COVID-19 vaccine or a placebo. The CDR3 runs from the conserved cysteine through the conserved F or W. The D gene is left open where the match is weak.

j_call	v_call	d_call	cdr3_aa
TRBJ2-3	TRBV7-9	.	CASSLTGSNTDTQYF
TRBJ2-7	TRBV6-5	.	CASSSTGLYEQYF
TRBJ2-5	TRBV6-5	TRBD1	CASRAGTGEETQYF
TRBJ2-1	TRBV2	.	CASSDSRGMGEQFF
TRBJ1-6	TRBV3-1/TRBV3-2	.	CASSHLSGSPLHF
TRBJ1-1	TRBV21-1	.	CASRNGPDRGQRKRVNTEAFF
TRBJ1-2	TRBV12-3/TRBV12-4	.	CASRQGNYGYTF
TRBJ2-7	TRBV6-1	TRBD1	CASSEGRGPREQYF
TRBJ2-1	TRBV7-9	TRBD1	CASSPSRGTGGNEQFF
TRBJ1-1	TRBV5-6	.	CASSWARGRTEAFF
TRBJ1-6	TRBV3-1/TRBV3-2	.	CASSQRGYPNSPLHF
TRBJ1-4	TRBV21-1	.	CASSKEGQFGNEKLFF
TRBJ1-2	TRBV19	TRBD1	CASSDRESSGYTF
TRBJ1-5	TRBV6-4	TRBD1	CASSDSPGQGTDSNQPQHF
TRBJ1-4	TRBV9	TRBD1	CASSLRTGGDEKLFF
TRBJ2-7	TRBV18	TRBD1	CASSGQGVTIPGGEQYF
TRBJ2-1	TRBV7-9	TRBD1	CASSVRQGRADNEQFF
TRBJ2-3	TRBV3-1/TRBV3-2	.	CASSQGVVSTDTQYF
TRBJ1-4	TRBV11-1	.	CASSLSRLDEKLFF
TRBJ1-4	TRBV7-9	TRBD1	CASSLGQGVVKLFF
TRBJ2-1	TRBV3-1/TRBV3-2	TRBD2	CASSETSGRSEQFF
TRBJ2-7	TRBV7-3	.	CASSRTGDPTYEQYF
TRBJ1-6	TRBV27	.	CASRPGHLAPLHF
TRBJ2-1	TRBV18	TRBD1	CASSPGQGVGEQFF
TRBJ2-7	TRBV6-2/TRBV6-3	TRBD2	CASGLLAGSSYEQYF
TRBJ1-4	TRBV15	TRBD1	CATSREPGTVNEKLFF
TRBJ2-1	TRBV2	TRBD1	CASRKGQGNLYNEQFF
TRBJ1-4	TRBV25-1	.	CASSDTTGLGEKLFF